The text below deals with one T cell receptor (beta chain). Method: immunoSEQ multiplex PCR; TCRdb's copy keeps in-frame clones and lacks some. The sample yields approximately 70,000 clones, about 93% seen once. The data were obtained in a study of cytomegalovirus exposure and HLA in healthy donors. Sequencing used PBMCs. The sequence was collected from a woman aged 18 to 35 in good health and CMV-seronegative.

The CDR3 protein is CASSPRGGPEAFF. The CDR3 DNA sequence: TGTGCCAGCAGCCCCAGAGGGGGTCCTGAAGCTTTCTTT. This rearrangement joins TRBV6-5 to TRBJ1-1; tentative D call: TRBD1 (6 bases). The CDR3 runs to 13 residues. Germline V lookup: CDR1 MNHEY, CDR2 SVGAGI. Trimming left V 6 bases short and J 6 bases short, with 14 bases between.